Presented here are 27 T cell receptor beta chains from one specimen sequenced in a study of blood T cell repertoires in COVID-19 (dated by TCRdb to 2020 to 2021). The library relied on the immunoSEQ multiplex PCR assay. TCRdb mirrors the immuneACCESS table, restricted to in-frame sequences. Some clones are absent from its copies; in checked studies, under half trace to an unresolved V gene, and the reason for the others is unknown. Within this sample are about 140,000 clones, with 80% to 90% of them counted one time only. Together, the top ten hold 2.6% of the sample. The sample taken for sequencing was peripheral blood. These TCRs come from a human donor with acute or convalescent COVID-19. The donor label of this sample is uncertain.

J is TRBJ1-3 and V is TRBV30, with D possibly TRBD1 on 5 matching bases. This CDR3 is built from 14 residues. V gave up 2 bases and J gave up 3 bases, with 11 bases separating them. CDR1 GTSNPN and CDR2 SVGIG come from the germline V gene (reference sequence). The CDR3 DNA reads TGTGCCTGGAGTTCTGGGGCCCATGGAAACACCATATATTTT. Encoded protein: CAWSSGAHGNTIYF.

This sequence joins TRBV5-8 and TRBJ2-5; TRBD1 aligns across 7 bases. This CDR3 spans 13 amino acids. V dropped 0 bases and J dropped 6; count of bases not matched to a gene: 2. Germline CDR1 and CDR2: SGHTS and YDEGEE. CDR3 amino acids: CASSLDRGKTQYF. The DNA of the CDR3 is TGTGCCAGCAGCTTGGACAGGGGAAAGACCCAGTACTTC. The whole variable domain, filled in from reference TRBV5-8 and TRBJ2-5, reads EAGVTQSPTHLIKTRGQQATLRCSPISGHTSVYWYQQALGLGLQFLLWYDEGEERNRGNFPPRFSGRQFPNYSSELNVNALELEDSALYLCASSLDRGKTQYFGPGTRLLVL.

This clone has more than one count but fewer than ten. The chain is built from TRBV7-2 and TRBJ2-7, with D maybe TRBD1 (5 bases). Between the trimmed V and J ends, which lost 2 bases and 3 bases, there was a span of 11 bases. The CDR3 has 14 amino acids. CDR1 is SGHTA and CDR2 is FQGNSA in the germline V gene. This CDR3 reads CASSLQWQGYEQYF. CDR3 coding DNA: TGTGCCAGCAGCTTACAGTGGCAGGGCTACGAGCAGTACTTC.

The rearrangement uses TRBV29-1 and TRBJ1-2; 7 nucleotides agree with TRBD1. Trimming removed 7 bases from V and 7 bases from J; junction bases left unmatched: 9. Germline V CDR1 and CDR2: SQVTM, ANQGSEA. The CDR3 spans 12 residues. CDR3 bases: TGCAGCGCCCCCGGGACAGCCGTTGGCTACACCTTC. Residues: CSAPGTAVGYTF.

V is TRBV9 and J is TRBJ1-2, with TRBD1 matching over 8 bases. From germline, CDR1 is SGDLS and CDR2 YYNGEE. J was trimmed by 6 bases and V by 2 bases; bases with no gene match: 3. The CDR3 spans 13 residues. The CDR3 loop is CASSVQGANGYTF. The DNA for the CDR3 is TGTGCCAGCAGCGTTCAGGGGGCTAATGGCTACACCTTC.

This chain uses TRBV12-3 or TRBV12-4 with TRBJ1-2, with TRBD1 identical over 8 bases. Trimming cost V 10 bases and J 1 base; bases outside gene matches: 2. CDR3 size: 12 residues. The CDR3 DNA is TGTGCCACAACAGGGGGTAACTATGGCTACACCTTC. Translating gives CATTGGNYGYTF.

V is TRBV19 and J is TRBJ2-3, with a tentative D call TRBD2 (6 bases). The CDR3 contains 14 residues. Between the trimmed V and J ends, which lost 7 bases and 6 bases, there was a span of 17 bases. CDR1 and CDR2 from the germline V gene are LNHDA and SQIVND (reference sequence). The CDR3 bases are TGTGCCAGTACAAAAACCGGGACTGGGGATACGCAGTATTTT. It translates to CASTKTGTGDTQYF.

V gene TRBV30 combines with J gene TRBJ1-5, with 9 bases that match TRBD1. V was clipped by 1 base and J by 7 bases; unmatched bases: 5. CDR1 and CDR2 from the germline V gene are GTSNPN and SVGIG (reference sequence). The CDR3 consists of 14 residues. In nucleotides, the CDR3 is TGTGCCTGGAGTGGTACAGGGGGCGAGCAGCCCCAGCATTTT. Its translation is CAWSGTGGEQPQHF.

This clone has more than one count but fewer than ten. The CDR3 is CASSLVGQISSGNTIYF. The CDR3 DNA is TGTGCCAGCAGCTTGGTAGGACAGATAAGCTCTGGAAACACCATATATTTT. The genes are TRBV7-8 and TRBJ1-3; D is possibly TRBD1 (6 bases). The CDR3 has 17 amino acids. Germline V gene sequence: CDR1 SGHVS, CDR2 FQNEAQ. V dropped 3 bases and J dropped 0 bases, with 15 bases sitting between them.

V is TRBV4-2 and J is TRBJ1-2, with 9 nucleotides matching TRBD1. After removal of 2 bases from V and 3 bases from J, the junction contained 4 bases not matched to a gene. Germline CDR1 reads LGHNA; CDR2 reads YNFKEQ. The CDR3 consists of 15 residues. Written as DNA, the CDR3 is TGTGCCAGCAGCCAACCACAGGGGGCCTACTATGGCTACACCTTC. This codes for CASSQPQGAYYGYTF.

This clone was observed a handful of times. The chain couples TRBV24-1 to TRBJ2-1; TRBD2 agrees at 8 bases. In germline, CDR1 is KGHDR, CDR2 SFDVKD. This CDR3 is 16 amino acids long. Trimming removed 2 bases from V and 0 bases from J; junction bases left unmatched: 2. This CDR3 reads CATSDYSGSSYNEQFF. The CDR3 DNA is TGTGCCACCAGTGATTACAGCGGGAGCTCCTACAATGAGCAGTTCTTC.

The chain combines TRBV6-5 with TRBJ1-4; possibly TRBD1 for D (6 bases). This CDR3 region has 13 residues. Trimming pared 8 bases from V and 7 bases from J, leaving 14 bases between. Germline CDR1 and CDR2: MNHEY and SVGAGI. Here the CDR3 reads CASYSTGPEKLFF. DNA for the CDR3: TGTGCCAGCTACTCCACAGGGCCTGAAAAACTGTTTTTT.

This clone was seen a single time. The chain has TRBV7-8 and TRBJ2-3; perhaps TRBD2 as D (6 bases). The CDR3 totals 14 residues. The germline V and J ends were trimmed by 5 bases and 2 bases, with 11 bases remaining between them. Germline CDR1 and CDR2: SGHVS and FQNEAQ. The chain's CDR3 is CASSRRDFTDTQYF. The CDR3 coding sequence is TGTGCCAGCAGCCGCCGGGACTTCACAGATACGCAGTATTTT.

The chain employs TRBV6-5 and TRBJ1-2, with 8 bases lining up with TRBD1. The trim removed 7 bases at V and 4 bases at J, leaving 11 bases unmatched. The CDR3 consists of 15 residues. Germline CDR1 MNHEY, CDR2 SVGAGI. DNA of the CDR3: TGTGCCAGCACCAAAGCAGGGGGCGTTAGCTATGGCTACACCTTC. It encodes CASTKAGGVSYGYTF.

The chain links TRBV6-6 to TRBJ2-7; possibly TRBD2 for D (5 bases). Germline V gives CDR1 MNHNY, CDR2 SVGAGI (reference sequence). The CDR3 runs to 16 residues. V lost 8 bases, J lost 6 bases, and 26 bases lay in between. The CDR3 nucleotides read TGTGCCAGCGCCACACCGGTCGGGGTTCGGTTGGTCGAGCAGTACTTC. Its translation: CASATPVGVRLVEQYF.

The V call is TRBV14, the J call TRBJ2-5, with TRBD1 matching over 8 bases. The CDR3 consists of 16 residues. Germline V CDR1 and CDR2: SGHDN, FVKESK. V shed 3 bases and J 3 bases; nucleotides not matched to a gene: 9. CDR3 region: CASSQFGPTGEETQYF. In DNA, the CDR3 is TGTGCCAGCAGCCAGTTTGGACCGACAGGGGAAGAGACCCAGTACTTC.

This chain connects TRBV7-9 to TRBJ1-2; 7 bases fit TRBD1. The CDR3 runs 13 residues. CDR1 and CDR2 (germline): SEHNR, FQNEAQ (reference sequence). V lost 4 bases to trimming and J lost 4 bases; unmatched junction nucleotides: 3. The CDR3 reads CASSSGGGYGYTF. CDR3 nucleotides: TGTGCCAGCAGCTCAGGGGGTGGCTATGGCTACACCTTC.

A few counts support this clone. This chain links TRBV28 with TRBJ1-2; 9 bases match TRBD1. Trimming at V came to 6 bases and at J to 11 bases, leaving 10 bases not matched to a gene. Per the germline V gene, CDR1 is MDHEN and CDR2 is SYDVKM. CDR3 length: 13 residues. CDR3 bases: TGTGCCAGCAGCATACAGGGGGCGCGGCCTTACACCTTC. This translates into CASSIQGARPYTF.

The J gene is TRBJ1-1, the V gene TRBV6-5; perhaps TRBD1 as D (5 bases). Between the trimmed V and J ends, which lost 8 bases and 0 bases, there was a span of 16 bases. Germline V gene data show CDR1 as MNHEY and CDR2 as SVGAGI. The length of the CDR3 is 15 residues. Here the CDR3 DNA reads TGTGCCAGCGAGTTGGGGGGGAACATGAACACTGAAGCTTTCTTT. This encodes CASELGGNMNTEAFF.

This clone was seen only once. This chain joins TRBV19 and TRBJ2-3, with 8 bases identical to TRBD2. Germline CDR1 LNHDA, CDR2 SQIVND (reference sequence). The V and J ends lost 9 bases and 2 bases, in that order; junction bases with no gene match: 4. The CDR3 totals 13 residues. CDR3 region: CASNSGDTDTQYF. The DNA of the CDR3 is TGTGCCAGCAATAGCGGGGACACAGATACGCAGTATTTT.

This rearrangement joins TRBV15 to TRBJ1-5, with D tentatively TRBD1 (6 bases). This CDR3 region has 15 residues. The V end was cut by 5 bases, the J end by 5 bases, with 16 bases between. Germline CDR1 is LNHNV and CDR2 is YYDKDF (reference sequence). The CDR3 sequence: CATSFNSGGDQPQHF. The CDR3 bases are TGTGCCACCAGCTTCAACAGTGGGGGCGATCAGCCCCAGCATTTT.

V is TRBV2 and J is TRBJ2-1, with 15 nucleotides matching TRBD2. V was pared by 7 bases and J by 7 bases, with 8 bases of the junction left unmatched. The V gene's germline CDR1 is SNHLY and CDR2 FYNNEI. CDR3 length: 16 residues. CDR3 bases: TGTGCCAGCACCAGGACTAGCGGGGGGGCCTGGAATGAGCAGTTCTTC. Its protein is CASTRTSGGAWNEQFF.

This clone was detected only once. The chain employs TRBV28 and TRBJ2-7; D is perhaps TRBD2 (6 bases). This CDR3 comprises 12 residues. Germline V gene lookup returns CDR1 MDHEN and CDR2 SYDVKM. Trimming shortened V by 4 bases and J by 3 bases, and 7 bases separated the two germline ends. The CDR3 is CASSSGDYEQYF. In DNA form, the CDR3 reads TGTGCCAGCAGTTCGGGGGACTACGAGCAGTACTTC.

The chain recombines TRBV5-6 with TRBJ1-4; TRBD1 matches at 9 bases. With 4 bases clipped from V and 5 bases from J, the junction kept 6 bases outside the gene matches. Per the germline V gene, CDR1 is SGHDT and CDR2 is YYEEEE. This CDR3 comprises 15 residues. The CDR3 coding sequence is TGTGCCAGCAGCGCCGGGACAGGGCCAAATGAAAAACTGTTTTTT. Its protein is CASSAGTGPNEKLFF.

This chain connects TRBV19 to TRBJ2-7; TRBD1 matches at 10 bases. Germline V lookup: CDR1 LNHDA, CDR2 SQIVND (reference sequence). The junction had 9 bases not matched to a gene; V was cut back by 4 bases and J by 0 bases. CDR3 length equals 17 residues. The CDR3 DNA is TGTGCCAGTAGTAGATTAGGGACAGGGGATAACTCCTACGAGCAGTACTTC. It yields the protein CASSRLGTGDNSYEQYF.

This sequence joins TRBV7-2 and TRBJ2-7; 8 bases agree with TRBD1. Germline trimming cut 5 bases from V and 2 bases from J; bases unmatched to any gene: 8. Looked up from germline, CDR1 is SGHTA and CDR2 is FQGNSA. The CDR3 has 15 residues. In DNA, the CDR3 is TGTGCCAGCAGCCGGGACAGGTCTATGGCCTACGAGCAGTACGTC. Amino acid sequence: CASSRDRSMAYEQYV.

The chain links TRBV18 to TRBJ2-1; D ambiguous. Germline lookup yields CDR1 KGHSH and CDR2 LQKENI. V lost 4 bases and J lost 4, with 14 bases in between. The CDR3 length is 15 residues. The CDR3 is CASSLTGDFYNEQFF. In DNA, the CDR3 is TGTGCCAGCTCACTCACTGGAGATTTTTACAATGAGCAGTTCTTC.